This T cell receptor beta chain was identified in a study of cytomegalovirus exposure and HLA in healthy donors. 60 Vbeta and 13 Jbeta primers were used in PCR. The assay was immunoSEQ multiplex PCR, and TCRdb's table has in-frame clones only and misses some. The sample includes approximately 220,000 clones, about 70% seen only once; the top ten take 1.8%. The CDR3 length is 16 residues. As to this clone: The identical CDR3 is also encoded by other nucleotide sequences in the sample.

This clonotype originated in a woman in her twenties or thirties in good health and CMV-seronegative. The chain combines TRBV12-1 with TRBJ2-1; the table's D call, TRBD2, has no DNA check behind it. TRBV12-1 is a pseudogene segment. The source material was PBMCs. For the CDR3, the DNA is TGTGCCAGCAGCTCTTCGGAGGGCCCGTCCTACAATGAGCAGTTCTTC. This translates into CASSSSEGPSYNEQFF.